The source of this T cell receptor beta chain is a study of cytomegalovirus exposure and HLA in healthy donors. Background on the study: Earlier, some 200 million T cells were analyzed, and fewer than 120 million unique TCR beta sequences were found among them. Overall study results and limits: Among TCR beta chains, those listed as cytomegalovirus-associated numbered approximately 150. Links to common viral pathogens appeared, in a later analysis, for several of the most significant clusters. A later analysis found that most CMV-associated TCR beta chains appeared HLA-restricted.

The CDR3 sequence is 16 residues long. Germline V gene data show CDR1 as SGHVS and CDR2 as FNYEAQ. V was clipped by 1 base and J by 7 bases, with 20 bases between them. The table lists this clone with a count of one. What it recognizes is unknown. Both 60 Vbeta primers and 13 Jbeta primers went into the PCR. Method: immunoSEQ multiplex PCR; TCRdb's copy keeps in-frame clones and lacks some. The sample records about 160,000 clones, roughly 82% being singletons. The TCR comes from a woman between 25 and 40 years old in good health and CMV-seronegative. This chain links TRBV7-6 with TRBJ2-7; possibly TRBD2 for D (6 bases). The specimen was PBMCs. CDR3 protein: CASSLEVAESGGEQYF. The CDR3 nucleotides read TGTGCCAGCAGCTTAGAAGTAGCGGAGTCTGGGGGGGAGCAGTACTTC.